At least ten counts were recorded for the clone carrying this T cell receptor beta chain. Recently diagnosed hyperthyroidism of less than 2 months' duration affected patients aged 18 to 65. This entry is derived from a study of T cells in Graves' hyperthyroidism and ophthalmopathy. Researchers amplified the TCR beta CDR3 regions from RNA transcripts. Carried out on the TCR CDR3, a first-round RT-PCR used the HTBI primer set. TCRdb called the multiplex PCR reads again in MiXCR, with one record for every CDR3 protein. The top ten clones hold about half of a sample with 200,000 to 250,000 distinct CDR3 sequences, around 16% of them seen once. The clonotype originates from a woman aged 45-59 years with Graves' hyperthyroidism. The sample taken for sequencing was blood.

CDR3 bases: TGTGCCAGCAGCCAAAGCGGGAGTACCTACGAGCAGTACTTC. Translating gives CASSQSGSTYEQYF. The gene calls are TRBV7-2 and TRBJ2-7; 8 bases are shared with TRBD2. The CDR3 spans 14 residues. V trimming: 5 bases; J trimming: 2 bases; junction bases outside the gene matches: 5. Germline assignment: CDR1 SGHTA and CDR2 FQGNSA. Looking up the rest from reference TRBV7-2 and TRBJ2-7 gives the full variable domain: GAGVSQSPSNKVTEKGKDVELRCDPISGHTALYWYRQSLGQGLEFLIYFQGNSAPDKSGLPSDRFSAERTGGSVSTLTIQRTQQEDSAVYLCASSQSGSTYEQYFGPGTRLTVT.